One sample yielded the 20 T cell receptor beta chains listed below, sequenced in a study of CD8+CD57+ T cells in acquired aplastic anemia. Selection for sequencing was limited to patients who had shown CD8+CD57+ cell expansion by flow cytometry. Genomic DNA acted as the template from which TCR beta VDJ combination and CDR3 sequence profiling were carried out. MiXCR, run by TCRdb on the reads, gives a single entry per CDR3 protein. Among 75,000 to 100,000 distinct CDR3 sequences, 55% to 75% were seen once, and the ten largest hold 65%. The sequenced sample consisted of sorted CD4+, CD8+, or CD8+CD57+ T cells (not recorded which) from PBMCs. Receptors were obtained from a human donor with aplastic anemia.

CDR3 coding DNA: TGTGCCAGCAGCTCGGGTGGGCTCAATCAGCCCCAGCATTTT. It translates to CASSSGGLNQPQHF. The genes are TRBV7-3 and TRBJ1-5; D is undetermined. V was pared by 4 bases and J by 3 bases, with 10 bases between. Germline V gene lookup returns CDR1 SGHTA and CDR2 FQGTGA. This CDR3 is 14 amino acids long.

V is TRBV27 and J is TRBJ2-7, with D hard to call. CDR1 and CDR2 (germline): MNHEY, SMNVEV (reference sequence). The CDR3 is 14 residues long. V gave up 4 bases and J gave up 0 bases, with 10 bases separating them. Written as DNA, the CDR3 is TGTGCCAGCAGTTACCGTAAGAGCTCCTACGAGCAGTACTTC. Translation gives CASSYRKSSYEQYF.

V is TRBV7-9 and J is TRBJ2-5; unclear D gene. Germline V lookup: CDR1 SEHNR, CDR2 FQNEAQ (reference sequence). V was pared by 3 bases and J by 5 bases, with 4 bases between. The CDR3 sequence is 11 residues long. The CDR3 protein is CASSLLETQYF. In DNA form, the CDR3 reads TGTGCCAGCAGCTTGTTGGAGACCCAGTACTTC.

The rearrangement links TRBV5-8 to TRBJ2-5; D is possibly TRBD1 (5 bases). The CDR3 extends over 16 amino acids. Germline loops: CDR1 SGHTS, CDR2 YDEGEE. V was trimmed by 4 bases and J by 2 bases, leaving 18 bases between them. CDR3: CASSIRPGIPQETQYF. CDR3 nucleotide sequence: TGTGCCAGCAGCATCCGTCCAGGGATACCTCAAGAGACCCAGTACTTC.

The CDR3 DNA reads as TGTGCCAGCAGCTGGGGGACCTCGACCGACAGTACCTACAATGAGCAGTTCTTC. Encoded protein: CASSWGTSTDSTYNEQFF. This chain links TRBV11-2 with TRBJ2-1; possibly TRBD1 or TRBD2 for D (5 bases each). The CDR3 consists of 18 residues. Germline CDR1 is SGHAT and CDR2 is FQNNGV. Trimming took 4 bases from V and 2 from J, leaving 21 bases between them.

The chain recombines TRBV29-1 with TRBJ1-5, with TRBD1 as a possible D gene (5 bases). The CDR3 runs to 13 residues. Germline V CDR1 and CDR2: SQVTM, ANQGSEA. Deletions cut 0 bases from V and 7 bases from J, with 10 bases between. CDR3 protein: CSVEEGQGQPQHF. Here the CDR3 DNA reads TGCAGCGTTGAAGAAGGTCAGGGCCAGCCCCAGCATTTT.

This clonotype was seen more than once but under ten times. The chain recombines TRBV10-3 with TRBJ2-7; D gene unclear. Trimming took off 2 bases at V and 7 bases at J, with 12 bases between the two ends. There are 13 residues in the CDR3. Germline V gives CDR1 ENHRY, CDR2 SYGVKD. The CDR3 is CAISESRPMEQYF. Here the CDR3 DNA reads TGTGCCATCAGTGAGAGCAGGCCTATGGAGCAGTACTTC.

The chain is built from TRBV10-3 and TRBJ2-3; D unresolved. The CDR3 runs to 12 residues. The germline V gene encodes CDR1 ENHRY and CDR2 SYGVKD. V shed 3 bases and J shed 4 bases, with 5 bases lying between them. In DNA form, the CDR3 reads TGTGCCATCAGTGAATTTTCAGATACGCAGTATTTT. Translation: CAISEFSDTQYF.

The rearrangement uses TRBV19 and TRBJ2-7, with D maybe TRBD1 (5 bases). Germline CDR1 and CDR2: LNHDA and SQIVND (reference sequence). The CDR3 extends over 16 amino acids. V gave up 4 bases and J gave up 2 bases, with 18 bases separating them. The CDR3 region is CASSTDRQTRTYEQYF. The CDR3 nucleotides read TGTGCCAGTAGTACGGACCGACAGACAAGGACCTACGAGCAGTACTTC.

There are a few counts of this clonotype. The rearrangement joins TRBV10-3 to TRBJ1-5; weak D call: TRBD1 (5 bases). Germline lookup yields CDR1 ENHRY and CDR2 SYGVKD. This CDR3 comprises 14 residues. The germline V and J ends were trimmed by 10 bases and 6 bases, with 19 bases remaining between them. The CDR3 DNA sequence: TGTGCCACCGGGGAAGGGGAAAATGTTCAGCCCCAGCATTTT. Translating gives CATGEGENVQPQHF.

Concerning this clonotype itself: One end of the junction is discordant with germline, which a read error may explain. This rearrangement joins TRBV11-2 to TRBJ1-4; D not resolved. Germline CDR1 is SGHAT and CDR2 is FQNNGV. This CDR3 is built from 17 residues. CDR3 nucleotides: TGTGCCAGCAGCTTCGGTCTTATGTCATCAACTAATGAAAAACTATTTTTT. Protein: CASSFGLMSSTNEKLFF.

V and J are TRBV7-9 and TRBJ2-3; D may be TRBD1 or TRBD2 (5 bases each). The V end lost 7 bases, the J end lost 5 bases, and 13 bases lay between the germline ends. The CDR3 length is 13 residues. Germline V lookup: CDR1 SEHNR, CDR2 FQNEAQ (reference sequence). The CDR3 DNA reads TGTGCCAGCACCTGGGGGTTTGGAGATACGCAGTATTTT. Encoded protein: CASTWGFGDTQYF.

This clonotype was observed a single time. The rearrangement joins TRBV20-1 to TRBJ2-7, with 12 bases lining up with TRBD2. Trimming at V came to 3 bases and at J to 4 bases, leaving 7 bases not matched to a gene. Germline CDR1 DFQATT, CDR2 SNEGSKA (reference sequence). CDR3 size: 15 residues. CDR3 bases: TGCAGTGCTAGTGAGACTAGCGGGAGTTTGTACGAGCAGTACTTC. Amino acid sequence: CSASETSGSLYEQYF.

In this sample, this clonotype turned up many times. The genes are TRBV9 and TRBJ2-3; TRBD2 agrees at 7 bases. Germline V lookup: CDR1 SGDLS, CDR2 YYNGEE. The CDR3 spans 15 residues. V lost 4 bases and J lost 1; bases outside the gene matches: 6. CDR3 DNA: TGTGCCAGCAGCATACACCGGGGGGGCACAGATACGCAGTATTTT. It translates to CASSIHRGGTDTQYF.

This clonotype occurred a few times. CDR3 loop: CSARDPKLAYEQYF. CDR3 DNA: TGCAGTGCTAGAGATCCCAAGCTAGCCTACGAGCAGTACTTC. This chain connects TRBV20-1 to TRBJ2-7, with no clear D. The germline V and J ends were trimmed by 0 bases and 2 bases, with 11 bases remaining between them. The CDR3 has 14 residues. The V gene's germline CDR1 is DFQATT and CDR2 SNEGSKA (reference sequence).

The chain couples TRBV7-7 to TRBJ2-5; D is perhaps TRBD1 (5 bases). Trimming removed 3 bases at V and 3 bases at J, with 14 bases between. From germline, CDR1 is SSHAT and CDR2 FNYEAQ (reference sequence). This CDR3 has 15 residues. The CDR3 DNA sequence: TGTGCCAGCAGCTTTGGGGCAGGGCACAAAGAGACCCAGTACTTC. It translates to CASSFGAGHKETQYF.

In its sample, this clonotype was seen a few times. The J gene is TRBJ1-6, the V gene TRBV25-1; no reliable D call. V was shortened by 4 bases and J by 8 bases, with 18 bases between the two germline ends. The CDR3 sequence is 16 residues long. CDR1 is MGHDK, CDR2 SYGVNS, per germline. The CDR3 DNA reads TGTGCCAGCAGTGCCAACACAGCGGGCGGCCATTCACCCCTCCACTTT. Residues: CASSANTAGGHSPLHF.

The chain uses TRBV24-1 and TRBJ2-1; weak D call: TRBD2 (5 bases). Germline CDR1 and CDR2: KGHDR and SFDVKD. The CDR3 consists of 14 residues. Trimming stripped 2 bases from V and 8 bases from J, with 12 bases between. CDR3 loop: CATSDSLHGDEQFF. The CDR3 DNA reads as TGTGCCACCAGTGATTCTCTGCACGGGGATGAGCAGTTCTTC.

As concerns this clonotype: Germline is not matched at one junction end, which may reflect a read error. The chain recombines TRBV10-2 with TRBJ2-7; D might be TRBD1 (6 bases). In germline, CDR1 is WSHSY, CDR2 SAAADI. The CDR3 runs to 16 residues. CDR3: CAISESNIRGTYEQYF. CDR3 DNA: TGCGCCATCAGTGAGTCGAATATCAGGGGAACCTACGAGCAGTACTTC.

This chain joins TRBV2 and TRBJ2-3; 10 bases are shared with TRBD2. Unmatched junction bases numbered 7, after V lost 5 bases and J lost 5 bases. This CDR3 contains 15 residues. Per the germline V gene, CDR1 is SNHLY and CDR2 is FYNNEI. In DNA, the CDR3 is TGTGCCAGCAGTTCATCAGCGGGAGGGGGAGATACGCAGTATTTT. It encodes CASSSSAGGGDTQYF.